One sample yielded the 20 T cell receptor beta chains listed below, sequenced in a study of response to subunit inactivated influenza vaccine. TCRdb ran MiXCR on the RT-PCR reads and lists one entry per CDR3 protein. The sample holds approximately 530,000 distinct CDR3 sequences, approximately 7.8% seen once. The source material was PBMCs from blood, sampled 23 months after vaccination. These receptors originate from a man between 50 and 75 years old who received an inactivated influenza vaccine.

The sample holds many counts of this clonotype. The V gene is TRBV7-2, the J gene TRBJ2-7; 9 nucleotides line up with TRBD1. The germline V gene encodes CDR1 SGHTA and CDR2 FQGNSA. The V segment lost 3 bases and the J segment 3 bases; nucleotides outside the gene matches: 6. The CDR3 has 15 amino acids. CDR3 in amino acids: CASSLAGTGSYEQYF. CDR3 nucleotide sequence: TGTGCCAGCAGCTTGGCCGGGACAGGGAGCTACGAGCAGTACTTC. The whole variable domain, filled in from reference TRBV7-2 and TRBJ2-7, reads GAGVSQSPSNKVTEKGKDVELRCDPISGHTALYWYRQSLGQGLEFLIYFQGNSAPDKSGLPSDRFSAERTGGSVSTLTIQRTQQEDSAVYLCASSLAGTGSYEQYFGPGTRLTVT.

This clonotype turned up a few times. The chain couples TRBV7-9 to TRBJ2-5; D is perhaps TRBD2 (5 bases). This CDR3 comprises 16 residues. V was shortened by 4 bases and J by 5 bases, with 20 bases between the two germline ends. Germline-derived CDR1 and CDR2 are SEHNR and FQNEAQ (reference sequence). The CDR3 here is CASSSGGDPLGETQYF. In nucleotides, the CDR3 is TGTGCCAGCAGCTCCGGAGGTGATCCCCTTGGGGAGACCCAGTACTTC.

CDR3 sequence (DNA): TGTGCCAGCAGCCGCGCCCAGGGAGGAGAGACCCAGTACTTC. Translating gives CASSRAQGGETQYF. V and J are TRBV3-1 and TRBJ2-5; perhaps TRBD2 as D (6 bases). V lost 4 bases and J lost 4, with 13 bases in between. Germline V lookup: CDR1 LGHDT, CDR2 YNNKEL (reference sequence). The CDR3 spans 14 residues.

The chain carries TRBV5-4 and TRBJ2-1, with D unclear. The CDR3 has 13 amino acids. In germline, CDR1 is SGHNT, CDR2 YYREEE (reference sequence). The V and J ends lost 1 base and 4 bases respectively, with 6 bases between them. In nucleotides, the CDR3 is TGTGCCAGCAGCTTGAGCCTTTACAATGAGCAGTTCTTC. It encodes CASSLSLYNEQFF.

This clonotype was observed at least ten times. Here the CDR3 reads CASSQTGSSYNEQFF. The DNA of the CDR3 is TGTGCCAGCAGCCAAACAGGGAGCTCCTACAATGAGCAGTTCTTC. V gene TRBV3-1 combines with J gene TRBJ2-1; TRBD1 might be the D (6 bases). CDR1 and CDR2 (germline): LGHDT, YNNKEL (reference sequence). The CDR3 runs to 15 residues. The V and J ends lost 2 bases and 0 bases respectively, with 8 bases between them.

This clonotype showed up many times. The CDR3 nucleotides are TGTGCCAGCAGTTACGGCGGAGGGATCGGAGAGACCCAGTACTTC. It encodes CASSYGGGIGETQYF. V is TRBV6-5 and J is TRBJ2-5; D perhaps matches TRBD2 (6 bases). The CDR3 consists of 15 residues. Germline V gene sequence: CDR1 MNHEY, CDR2 SVGAGI. V lost 2 bases, J lost 4 bases, and 14 bases lay in between.

The chain recombines TRBV28 with TRBJ2-7; 10 bases line up with TRBD2. The CDR3 contains 16 residues. Germline lookup yields CDR1 MDHEN and CDR2 SYDVKM. V trimming: 3 bases; J trimming: 3 bases; junction bases outside the gene matches: 8. CDR3 region: CASSFMGRLAGYEQYF. Here the CDR3 DNA reads TGTGCCAGCAGTTTCATGGGGCGACTAGCGGGCTACGAGCAGTACTTC.

This chain connects TRBV11-2 to TRBJ2-2; D ambiguous. The CDR3 contains 16 residues. In germline, CDR1 is SGHAT, CDR2 FQNNGV. V lost 0 bases, J lost 4 bases, and 12 bases lay in between. In DNA form, the CDR3 reads TGTGCCAGCAGCTTAGAGGCCCCGTGGGGCACCGGGGAGCTGTTTTTT. It is translated as CASSLEAPWGTGELFF. The complete variable domain, with remaining parts taken from reference TRBV11-2 and TRBJ2-2, reads EAGVAQSPRYKIIEKRQSVAFWCNPISGHATLYWYQQILGQGPKLLIQFQNNGVVDDSQLPKDRFSAERLKGVDSTLKIQPAKLEDSAVYLCASSLEAPWGTGELFFGEGSRLTVL.

This clonotype came up a few times. The chain couples TRBV5-5 to TRBJ1-1; 8 nucleotides line up with TRBD1. Losses at the gene ends were 1 base for V and 1 base for J; bases not matched to a gene: 3. This CDR3 region has 15 residues. Germline V gene sequence: CDR1 SGHKS, CDR2 YYEKEE (reference sequence). CDR3 nucleotide sequence: TGTGCCAGCAGCTTGTTCCAGGGGGCGAACACTGAAGCTTTCTTT. As protein: CASSLFQGANTEAFF.

Many counts were recorded for this clonotype. This CDR3 reads CASSELAGLQETQYF. The CDR3 nucleotides are TGTGCCAGCAGCGAACTAGCGGGACTTCAAGAGACCCAGTACTTC. V usage is TRBV6-1 and J usage is TRBJ2-5, with TRBD2 matching 10 bases. The CDR3 totals 15 residues. CDR1 and CDR2 (germline): MNHNS, SASEGT. V was pared by 6 bases and J by 2 bases, with 6 bases of the junction left unmatched.

This rearrangement joins TRBV6-1 to TRBJ1-2; D ambiguous. This CDR3 region has 15 residues. Germline-derived CDR1 and CDR2 are MNHNS and SASEGT. V was shortened by 0 bases and J by 1 base, with 9 bases between the two germline ends. The CDR3 DNA sequence: TGTGCCAGCAGTGAAGCGTCAGTATTTAACTATGGCTACACCTTC. Translated, it gives CASSEASVFNYGYTF.

J is TRBJ2-5 and V is TRBV9; possibly TRBD2 for D (5 bases). Trimming cost V 0 bases and J 5 bases, with 8 bases left between them. The CDR3 loop spans 13 amino acids. Germline CDR1 is SGDLS and CDR2 is YYNGEE. CDR3 DNA: TGTGCCAGCAGCGTAGGGACTTTGGAGACCCAGTACTTC. Translating gives CASSVGTLETQYF.

In its sample, this clonotype was seen a few times. The chain combines TRBV6-2 or TRBV6-3 with TRBJ2-3, with 7 bases matching TRBD2. The CDR3 loop spans 15 amino acids. With V trimmed by 2 bases and J by 2 bases, 4 bases remained unmatched. The germline V gene has CDR1 MNHEY and CDR2 SVGEGT. CDR3 bases: TGTGCCAGCAGTTACGGACTAGGGGCCACAGATACGCAGTATTTT. This translates into CASSYGLGATDTQYF.

This clonotype was recorded a few times. The gene calls are TRBV12-3 or TRBV12-4 and TRBJ2-4, with 11 positions matching TRBD2. CDR3 length equals 15 residues. With 3 bases clipped from V and 8 bases from J, the junction kept 6 bases outside the gene matches. The chain's CDR3 is CASSFSGRAWDIQYF. In DNA, the CDR3 is TGTGCCAGCAGTTTTAGCGGGAGGGCCTGGGACATTCAGTACTTC.

A few counts support this clonotype. CDR3 sequence reads: CASSLGGTNNYGYTF. The CDR3 nucleotides are TGTGCCAGCAGTTTAGGGGGGACAAATAACTATGGCTACACCTTC. This chain uses TRBV12-3 or TRBV12-4 with TRBJ1-2; perhaps TRBD1 as D (6 bases). Trimming took off 1 base at V and 1 base at J, with 10 bases between the two ends. The CDR3 has 15 residues.

The table lists this clonotype with many counts. The chain employs TRBV28 and TRBJ2-1; TRBD2 matches 8 bases. Germline V lookup: CDR1 MDHEN, CDR2 SYDVKM. This CDR3 is 16 amino acids long. The J segment lost 7 bases and the V segment lost 5 bases, leaving 13 bases of the junction unmatched. The CDR3 region is CASSTPAGDLGNEQFF. CDR3 nucleotides: TGTGCCAGCAGTACGCCAGCGGGAGATCTCGGGAATGAGCAGTTCTTC.

The rearrangement joins TRBV7-2 to TRBJ2-1, with 9 bases aligning to TRBD2. V was clipped by 1 base and J by 5 bases; unmatched bases: 6. The V gene's germline CDR1 is SGHTA and CDR2 FQGNSA. The CDR3 extends over 16 amino acids. CDR3 nucleotides: TGTGCCAGCAGCTTAGTTCCAGCGGGGGGTAACAATGAGCAGTTCTTC. Protein product: CASSLVPAGGNNEQFF.

Only a few counts were recorded for this clonotype. J is TRBJ2-1 and V is TRBV4-1, with D possibly being TRBD2 (6 bases). The CDR3 runs to 16 residues. The germline gives CDR1 MGHRA, CDR2 YSYEKL. V lost 4 bases, J lost 4 bases, and 17 bases lay in between. DNA for the CDR3: TGCGCCAGCAGCCCCGGGACTTCCAGACCTTACAATGAGCAGTTCTTC. Protein: CASSPGTSRPYNEQFF.

This rearrangement joins TRBV7-2 to TRBJ2-7; 9 positions match TRBD1. Germline V gives CDR1 SGHTA, CDR2 FQGNSA. The V segment lost 11 bases and the J segment 6 bases; nucleotides outside the gene matches: 17. This CDR3 region has 15 residues. In DNA form, the CDR3 reads TGTGCCGTTAGACTTACCGGGACAGGGACAGTCGAGCAGTACTTC. It specifies CAVRLTGTGTVEQYF.

The gene calls are TRBV2 and TRBJ2-1; 14 bases are shared with TRBD2. CDR1 and CDR2 (germline): SNHLY, FYNNEI. The CDR3 loop spans 15 amino acids. The V segment lost 7 bases and the J segment 12 bases; nucleotides outside the gene matches: 11. The CDR3 DNA is TGTGCCAGCACTTCGGGACTAGCGGGAGAGCAGTGGCAGTTCTTC. As protein: CASTSGLAGEQWQFF.